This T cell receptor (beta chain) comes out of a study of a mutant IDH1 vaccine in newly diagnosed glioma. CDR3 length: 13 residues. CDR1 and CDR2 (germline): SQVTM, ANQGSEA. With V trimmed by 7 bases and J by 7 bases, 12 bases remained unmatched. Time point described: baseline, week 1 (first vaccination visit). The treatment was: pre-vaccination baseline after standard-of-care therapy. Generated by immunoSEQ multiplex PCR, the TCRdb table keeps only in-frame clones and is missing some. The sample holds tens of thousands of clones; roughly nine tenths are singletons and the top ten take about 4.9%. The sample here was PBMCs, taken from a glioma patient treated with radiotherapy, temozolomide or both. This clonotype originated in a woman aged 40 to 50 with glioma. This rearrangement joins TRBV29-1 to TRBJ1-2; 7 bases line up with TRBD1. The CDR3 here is CSAFLTGRSGYTF. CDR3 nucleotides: TGCAGCGCCTTCCTGACAGGGCGAAGTGGCTACACCTTC.